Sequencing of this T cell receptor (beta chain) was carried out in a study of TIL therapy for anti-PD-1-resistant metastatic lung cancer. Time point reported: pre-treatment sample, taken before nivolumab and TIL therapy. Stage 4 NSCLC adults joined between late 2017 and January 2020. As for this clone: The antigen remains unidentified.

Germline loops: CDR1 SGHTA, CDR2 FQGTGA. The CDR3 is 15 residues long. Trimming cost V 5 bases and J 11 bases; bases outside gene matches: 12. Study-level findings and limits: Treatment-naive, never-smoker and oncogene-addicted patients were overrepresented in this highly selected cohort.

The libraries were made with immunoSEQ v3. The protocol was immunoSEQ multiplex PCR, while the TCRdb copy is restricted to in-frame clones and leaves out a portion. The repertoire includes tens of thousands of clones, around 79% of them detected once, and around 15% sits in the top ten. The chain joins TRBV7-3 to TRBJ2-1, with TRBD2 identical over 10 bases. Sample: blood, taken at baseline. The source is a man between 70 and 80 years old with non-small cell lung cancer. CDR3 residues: CASSQISGRAPKQFF. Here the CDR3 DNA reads TGTGCCAGCAGCCAAATCAGCGGGAGGGCCCCCAAGCAGTTCTTC.